This entry describes one T cell receptor beta chain. Its antigen is currently unknown. Time point defined: week 23, last vaccination. A single vaccine dose contained 300 ug of mutant IDH1 20-mer peptide, and topical imiquimod was used with it. Tumors from donors were new WHO grade 3 or 4 IDH1-mutant astrocytomas with ATRX loss. This sample was taken from a study of a mutant IDH1 vaccine in newly diagnosed glioma. Across the whole study: Vaccine dosing followed radiotherapy by 4-6 weeks, or accompanied temozolomide cycles. Earlier therapy was either radiotherapy, temozolomide, or both, and most got both.

The germline gives CDR1 SGHDT, CDR2 YYEEEE. The CDR3 totals 12 residues. V gave up 2 bases and J gave up 3 bases, with 3 bases separating them. The table came from immunoSEQ multiplex PCR; TCRdb's copy has only in-frame clones and leaves some out. The sample carries tens of thousands of clones, over 80% recorded once. The chain couples TRBV5-6 to TRBJ1-5; D is unresolved. This TCR was recovered from a man in his forties with glioma. This specimen consisted of PBMCs, obtained from a glioma patient whose treatment included an IDH1 peptide vaccine. CDR3 sequence reads: CASSLYNQPQHF. The CDR3 DNA sequence: TGTGCCAGCAGCTTATACAATCAGCCCCAGCATTTT.